This T cell receptor (beta chain) derives from a study of T cell responses to AZD1222 COVID-19 vaccine. CDR3 size: 13 residues. Looked up from germline, CDR1 is MNHEY and CDR2 is SVGAGI. V was pared by 8 bases and J by 7 bases, with 5 bases of the junction left unmatched. The table came from immunoSEQ multiplex PCR; TCRdb's copy has only in-frame clones and leaves some out. The table has 90,000 to 130,000 clones, around 90% seen once. This sample comprised peripheral blood, obtained 28 days after the second AZD1222 dose. The chain employs TRBV6-5 and TRBJ2-1; 10 positions agree with TRBD2. The sequence was obtained from an adult who received the AZD1222 COVID-19 vaccine. Written as DNA, the CDR3 is TGTGCCAGCGGGCTAGCGGGGGCAAATGAGCAGTTCTTC. Translation: CASGLAGANEQFF.